What follows are 24 T cell receptor beta chains derived from one specimen sequenced in a study of regulatory T cells in long-lasting Graves disease. Time point defined: persistent/refractory GD, antithyroid drugs over 5 years with positive TRAb. The authors made the TCR library using RNA they extracted from PBMCs. In building TCR beta libraries, iRepertoire HTBI primers were used together with Arm-PCR of CDR3 regions. From the multiplex PCR reads, TCRdb called clonotypes with MiXCR, one entry per CDR3 protein. This sample carries hundreds of thousands of distinct CDR3 sequences, around a fifth of them seen once, and the ten largest clones take roughly an eighth. The sample here was peripheral blood mononuclear cells (PBMCs), taken when the disease was refractory, from a patient treated with antithyroid drugs. The receptors originated from a female donor with Graves disease.

V usage is TRBV28 and J usage is TRBJ2-7; possible D gene TRBD1, 5 bases. CDR1 and CDR2 (germline): MDHEN, SYDVKM. This CDR3 is built from 14 residues. V was clipped by 5 bases and J by 1 base, with 12 bases between them. This CDR3 is CASSQQTESYEQYF. CDR3 sequence (DNA): TGTGCCAGCAGTCAACAGACAGAATCCTACGAGCAGTACTTC.

In its sample, this clonotype was seen many times. The J gene is TRBJ2-7, the V gene TRBV2, with D possibly matching TRBD1 (6 bases). Germline V gene lookup returns CDR1 SNHLY and CDR2 FYNNEI. The CDR3 is 12 amino acids. V was pared by 7 bases and J by 0 bases, with 7 bases between. The CDR3 here is CASKDSSYEQYF. The CDR3 region has the DNA TGTGCCAGCAAGGACAGCTCCTACGAGCAGTACTTC.

This clonotype was counted ten times or more. The CDR3 protein is CASSFVSRDGYTF. As DNA, the CDR3 is TGTGCCAGCAGTTTTGTTTCCCGGGATGGCTACACCTTC. This rearrangement joins TRBV28 to TRBJ1-2; D not certain. The CDR3 loop spans 13 amino acids. The germline CDR1 and CDR2 sequences are MDHEN and SYDVKM. V was pared by 3 bases and J by 6 bases, with 11 bases between.

This clonotype has only a few counts. This rearrangement joins TRBV6-5 to TRBJ1-5; D perhaps matches TRBD1 (5 bases). The CDR3 loop spans 13 amino acids. V lost 2 bases to trimming and J lost 7 bases, with 9 bases between them. The V gene's germline CDR1 is MNHEY and CDR2 SVGAGI. The CDR3 region has the DNA TGTGCCAGCAGTTACGACAGTGTGCAGCCCCAGCATTTT. Protein sequence: CASSYDSVQPQHF.

The chain joins TRBV24-1 to TRBJ2-1; TRBD2 matches 8 bases. This CDR3 region has 14 residues. Germline CDR1 reads KGHDR; CDR2 reads SFDVKD. After removal of 9 bases from V and 4 bases from J, the junction contained 7 bases not matched to a gene. The CDR3 loop is CATWRREAYNEQFF. The CDR3 DNA is TGTGCCACCTGGAGGCGGGAGGCGTACAATGAGCAGTTCTTC.

Regarding this clonotype: A much larger clone differs from this one at a single base, so this may be a read error. The chain employs TRBV12-3 or TRBV12-4 and TRBJ1-2; D is unclear. CDR3 length: 13 amino acids. Trimming stripped 6 bases from V and 4 bases from J, with 12 bases between. For the CDR3, the DNA is TGTGCCAGCAGGCTCACAGAGGCCTATGGCTACACCTTC. Residues: CASRLTEAYGYTF.

The sample holds a few counts of this clonotype. The rearrangement links TRBV6-5 to TRBJ1-6; D gene unclear. Trimming left V 0 bases short and J 9 bases short, with 3 bases between. This CDR3 spans 12 amino acids. Germline CDR1 MNHEY, CDR2 SVGAGI. The CDR3 region has the DNA TGTGCCAGCAGTTACTCGATTTCACCCCTCCACTTT. It is translated as CASSYSISPLHF.

This clonotype was seen at least ten times. The V call is TRBV7-3, the J call TRBJ2-5, with unresolved D. CDR3 length equals 13 residues. Germline CDR1 reads SGHTA; CDR2 reads FQGTGA. Between the trimmed V and J ends, which lost 5 bases and 0 bases, there was a span of 7 bases. The CDR3 DNA sequence: TGTGCCAGCAGCATAGAGTACCAAGAGACCCAGTACTTC. Translating it yields CASSIEYQETQYF.

The chain carries TRBV6-8 and TRBJ2-7, with D hard to call. Germline-derived CDR1 and CDR2 are MNHGY and SAAAGT. V lost 1 base, J lost 5 bases, and 9 bases lay in between. The CDR3 extends over 13 amino acids. CDR3 sequence reads: CASSYFYQDEQYF. For the CDR3, the DNA is TGTGCCAGCAGTTACTTCTACCAGGACGAGCAGTACTTC.

This sequence joins TRBV2 and TRBJ1-6, with D possibly matching TRBD1 (5 bases). Trimming pared 8 bases from V and 6 bases from J, leaving 17 bases between. The CDR3 covers 15 residues. CDR1 is SNHLY and CDR2 is FYNNEI in the germline V gene. The CDR3 nucleotides read TGTGCCAGCTTTAGCACATCGGGGCTTAATTCACCCCTCCACTTT. Its protein product is CASFSTSGLNSPLHF. The whole variable domain, remainder taken from reference TRBV2 and TRBJ1-6, is EPEVTQTPSHQVTQMGQEVILRCVPISNHLYFYWYRQILGQKVEFLVSFYNNEISEKSEIFDDQFSVERPDGSNFTLKIRSTKLEDSAMYFCASFSTSGLNSPLHFGNGTRLTVT.

The chain uses TRBV6-9 and TRBJ2-1; D might be TRBD2 (6 bases). CDR1 is MNHGY, CDR2 SVAAGI, per germline. The germline V and J ends were trimmed by 3 bases and 3 bases, with 15 bases remaining between them. The CDR3 spans 16 residues. The CDR3 loop reads CASSYPPTEGYNEQFF. The CDR3 DNA reads as TGTGCCAGCAGTTACCCCCCCACGGAGGGCTACAATGAGCAGTTCTTC.

This chain connects TRBV28 to TRBJ2-7; 9 positions agree with TRBD2. Germline V lookup: CDR1 MDHEN, CDR2 SYDVKM. Losses at the gene ends were 3 bases for V and 5 bases for J; bases not matched to a gene: 5. This CDR3 spans 14 amino acids. The CDR3 reads CASSLAAGGNEQYF. In DNA form, the CDR3 reads TGTGCCAGCAGTTTGGCAGCGGGAGGCAACGAGCAGTACTTC. Filled out from reference TRBV28 and TRBJ2-7, the complete variable domain reads DVKVTQSSRYLVKRTGEKVFLECVQDMDHENMFWYRQDPGLGLRLIYFSYDVKMKEKGDIPEGYSVSREKKERFSLILESASTNQTSMYLCASSLAAGGNEQYFGPGTRLTVT.

On this clonotype: This could be a read error, since a much larger clone is one nucleotide away. The V and J genes are TRBV2 and TRBJ2-7, with D perhaps TRBD2 (6 bases). Germline CDR1 reads SNHLY; CDR2 reads FYNNEI. This CDR3 contains 15 residues. CDR3 sequence reads: CASSGLQAGQAEQYF. For the CDR3, the DNA is TGCGCCAGCAGTGGACTACAGGCGGGGCAGGCCGAGCAGTACTTC. Filled out from reference TRBV2 and TRBJ2-7, the complete variable domain reads EPEVTQTPSHQVTQMGQEVILRCVPISNHLYFYWYRQILGQKVEFLVSFYNNEISEKSEIFDDQFSVERPDGSNFTLKIRSTKLEDSAMYFCASSGLQAGQAEQYFGPGTRLTVT.

This chain links TRBV4-2 with TRBJ2-2; 11 bases are a match to TRBD2. The CDR3 is made up of 18 amino acids. Germline trimming cut 4 bases from V and 0 bases from J; bases unmatched to any gene: 7. From germline, CDR1 is LGHNA and CDR2 YNFKEQ. CDR3 DNA sequence: TGTGCCAGCAGCCGCACCGGGACTAGCGGACCGAACACCGGGGAGCTGTTTTTT. Translated, it gives CASSRTGTSGPNTGELFF.

The chain uses TRBV2 and TRBJ2-3; D call uncertain. This CDR3 is 15 amino acids long. The V end lost 6 bases, the J end lost 1 base, and 14 bases lay between the germline ends. CDR1 is SNHLY and CDR2 is FYNNEI in the germline V gene. The CDR3 DNA follows: TGTGCCAGCAGGTTGTCCAGTGTCCGCACAGATACGCAGTATTTT. It specifies CASRLSSVRTDTQYF.

The chain couples TRBV7-2 to TRBJ1-5; D is ambiguous. Trimming left V 5 bases short and J 4 bases short, with 12 bases between. The CDR3 runs to 14 residues. Germline V gene data show CDR1 as SGHTA and CDR2 as FQGNSA. The CDR3 spells CASSPDVGNQPQHF. The CDR3 DNA is TGTGCCAGCAGCCCGGACGTCGGGAATCAGCCCCAGCATTTT.

This clonotype occurred many times. V and J are TRBV7-8 and TRBJ2-5; TRBD1 matches 9 bases. The CDR3 is 15 residues long. CDR1 and CDR2 from the germline V gene are SGHVS and FQNEAQ. V shed 6 bases and J 5 bases; nucleotides not matched to a gene: 10. CDR3 in amino acids: CASSLPGQGTETQYF. CDR3 sequence (DNA): TGTGCCAGCAGTTTACCGGGACAGGGTACGGAGACCCAGTACTTC.

This clonotype was detected many times. The rearrangement uses TRBV28 and TRBJ2-7; tentative D call: TRBD2 (5 bases). This CDR3 spans 15 amino acids. V lost 4 bases and J lost 2, with 15 bases in between. Germline CDR1 MDHEN, CDR2 SYDVKM. The CDR3 region is CASSWTAPPTYEQYF. In DNA form, the CDR3 reads TGTGCCAGCAGTTGGACTGCACCTCCTACCTACGAGCAGTACTTC.

This clonotype has more than one count but fewer than ten. V and J are TRBV12-3 or TRBV12-4 and TRBJ2-1, with TRBD2 matching 7 bases. Trimming cost V 3 bases and J 3 bases; bases outside gene matches: 5. The CDR3 sequence is 15 residues long. The CDR3 DNA follows: TGTGCCAGCAGTTTCGGCGGGAGTGTCTACAATGAGCAGTTCTTC. Translated, it gives CASSFGGSVYNEQFF.

The CDR3 is CASSQDRVTETQYF. The DNA for the CDR3 is TGCGCCAGCAGCCAAGACAGGGTCACTGAGACCCAGTACTTC. The gene calls are TRBV4-1 and TRBJ2-5; a possible D gene is TRBD1 (5 bases). CDR3 length: 14 amino acids. Germline V gene data show CDR1 as MGHRA and CDR2 as YSYEKL. Deletions cut 0 bases from V and 5 bases from J, with 10 bases between.

The rearrangement joins TRBV9 to TRBJ1-2; TRBD1 might be the D (6 bases). The CDR3 extends over 16 amino acids. The V gene's germline CDR1 is SGDLS and CDR2 YYNGEE. V was shortened by 0 bases and J by 6 bases, with 18 bases between the two germline ends. The CDR3 nucleotides are TGTGCCAGCAGCGTAGCGGGCGGGGGCATGGTCGATGGCTACACCTTC. It translates to CASSVAGGGMVDGYTF.

In this sample, this clonotype turned up a few times. The rearrangement joins TRBV29-1 to TRBJ1-2; D call uncertain. In germline, CDR1 is SQVTM, CDR2 ANQGSEA. The CDR3 extends over 11 amino acids. V was pared by 6 bases and J by 6 bases, with 11 bases between. CDR3 protein: CSVRLAHGYTF. CDR3 bases: TGCAGCGTAAGGCTTGCGCATGGCTACACCTTC.

This clonotype was seen more than once but under ten times. This chain joins TRBV19 and TRBJ2-2; 11 bases line up with TRBD2. V dropped 4 bases and J dropped 3; count of bases not matched to a gene: 7. CDR3 length: 17 residues. The germline CDR1 and CDR2 sequences are LNHDA and SQIVND (reference sequence). The CDR3 bases are TGTGCCAGTAGTAGGGAACTAGCGGGAGTTTACACCGGGGAGCTGTTTTTT. The encoded protein is CASSRELAGVYTGELFF.

As regards this clonotype: With a far larger clone one base away, a read error is the likely cause. The V call is TRBV28, the J call TRBJ2-7; a weak D match, TRBD1 (7 bases). CDR3 length: 13 residues. The germline V gene has CDR1 MDHEN and CDR2 SYDVKM. The CDR3 bases are TGTACCAGCCGCCAGGGGGGCAGCTACGAGCAGTACTTC. Translated: CTSRQGGSYEQYF.